This section outlines one TCR beta chain sequence together with its context. Using its own MiXCR run on the PCR reads, TCRdb lists one record per CDR3 protein. Of fewer than 90,000 distinct CDR3 sequences in the sample, approximately 54% were seen once. In germline, CDR1 is SGHKS, CDR2 YYEKEE (reference sequence). This CDR3 has 13 residues. Trimming stripped 0 bases from V and 5 bases from J, with 8 bases between. This record belongs to a study of CDR3 diversity in severe acne. The sample was blood. The TCR comes from a male donor with severe acne vulgaris. This rearrangement joins TRBV5-5 to TRBJ2-5; maybe TRBD1 (5 bases). The CDR3 spells CASSLVAGETQYF. The CDR3 coding sequence is TGTGCCAGCAGCTTGGTAGCAGGGGAGACCCAGTACTTC.